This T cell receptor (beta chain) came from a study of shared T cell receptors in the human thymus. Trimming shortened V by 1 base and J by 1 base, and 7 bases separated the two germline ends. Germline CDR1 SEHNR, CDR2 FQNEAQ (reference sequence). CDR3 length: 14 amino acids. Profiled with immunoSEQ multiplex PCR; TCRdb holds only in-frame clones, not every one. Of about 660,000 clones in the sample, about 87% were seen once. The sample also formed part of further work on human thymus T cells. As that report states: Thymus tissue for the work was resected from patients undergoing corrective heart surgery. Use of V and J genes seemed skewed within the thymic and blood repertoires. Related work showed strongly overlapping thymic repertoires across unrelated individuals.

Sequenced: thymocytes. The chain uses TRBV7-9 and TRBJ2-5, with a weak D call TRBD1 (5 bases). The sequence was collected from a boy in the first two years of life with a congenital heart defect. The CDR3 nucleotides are TGTGCCAGCAGCTTAGACAGGTTCCAAGAGACCCAGTACTTC. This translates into CASSLDRFQETQYF.